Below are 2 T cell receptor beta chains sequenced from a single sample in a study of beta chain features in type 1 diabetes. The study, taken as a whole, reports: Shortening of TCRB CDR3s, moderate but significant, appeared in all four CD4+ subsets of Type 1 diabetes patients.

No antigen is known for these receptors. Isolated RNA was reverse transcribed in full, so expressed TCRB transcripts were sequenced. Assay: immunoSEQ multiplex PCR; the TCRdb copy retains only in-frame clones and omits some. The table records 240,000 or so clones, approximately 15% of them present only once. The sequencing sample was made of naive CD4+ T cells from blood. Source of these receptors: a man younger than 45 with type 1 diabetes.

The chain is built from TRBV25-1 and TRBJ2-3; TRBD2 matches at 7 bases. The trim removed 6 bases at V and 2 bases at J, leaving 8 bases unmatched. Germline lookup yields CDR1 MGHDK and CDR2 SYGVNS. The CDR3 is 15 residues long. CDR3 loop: CASSPGGGLTDTQYF. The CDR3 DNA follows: TGTGCCAGCAGCCCAGGCGGGGGACTCACAGATACGCAGTATTTT. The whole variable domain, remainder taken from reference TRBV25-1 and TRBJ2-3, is EADIYQTPRYLVIGTGKKITLECSQTMGHDKMYWYQQDPGMELHLIHYSYGVNSTEKGDLSSESTVSRIRTEHFPLTLESARPSHTSQYLCASSPGGGLTDTQYFGPGTRLTVL.

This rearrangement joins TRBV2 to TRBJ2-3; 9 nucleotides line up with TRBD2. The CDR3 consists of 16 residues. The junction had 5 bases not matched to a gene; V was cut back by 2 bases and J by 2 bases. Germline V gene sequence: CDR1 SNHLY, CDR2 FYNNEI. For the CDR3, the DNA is TGTGCCAGCAGTGAAACCCTAGCGGGGCTCACAGATACGCAGTATTTT. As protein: CASSETLAGLTDTQYF.